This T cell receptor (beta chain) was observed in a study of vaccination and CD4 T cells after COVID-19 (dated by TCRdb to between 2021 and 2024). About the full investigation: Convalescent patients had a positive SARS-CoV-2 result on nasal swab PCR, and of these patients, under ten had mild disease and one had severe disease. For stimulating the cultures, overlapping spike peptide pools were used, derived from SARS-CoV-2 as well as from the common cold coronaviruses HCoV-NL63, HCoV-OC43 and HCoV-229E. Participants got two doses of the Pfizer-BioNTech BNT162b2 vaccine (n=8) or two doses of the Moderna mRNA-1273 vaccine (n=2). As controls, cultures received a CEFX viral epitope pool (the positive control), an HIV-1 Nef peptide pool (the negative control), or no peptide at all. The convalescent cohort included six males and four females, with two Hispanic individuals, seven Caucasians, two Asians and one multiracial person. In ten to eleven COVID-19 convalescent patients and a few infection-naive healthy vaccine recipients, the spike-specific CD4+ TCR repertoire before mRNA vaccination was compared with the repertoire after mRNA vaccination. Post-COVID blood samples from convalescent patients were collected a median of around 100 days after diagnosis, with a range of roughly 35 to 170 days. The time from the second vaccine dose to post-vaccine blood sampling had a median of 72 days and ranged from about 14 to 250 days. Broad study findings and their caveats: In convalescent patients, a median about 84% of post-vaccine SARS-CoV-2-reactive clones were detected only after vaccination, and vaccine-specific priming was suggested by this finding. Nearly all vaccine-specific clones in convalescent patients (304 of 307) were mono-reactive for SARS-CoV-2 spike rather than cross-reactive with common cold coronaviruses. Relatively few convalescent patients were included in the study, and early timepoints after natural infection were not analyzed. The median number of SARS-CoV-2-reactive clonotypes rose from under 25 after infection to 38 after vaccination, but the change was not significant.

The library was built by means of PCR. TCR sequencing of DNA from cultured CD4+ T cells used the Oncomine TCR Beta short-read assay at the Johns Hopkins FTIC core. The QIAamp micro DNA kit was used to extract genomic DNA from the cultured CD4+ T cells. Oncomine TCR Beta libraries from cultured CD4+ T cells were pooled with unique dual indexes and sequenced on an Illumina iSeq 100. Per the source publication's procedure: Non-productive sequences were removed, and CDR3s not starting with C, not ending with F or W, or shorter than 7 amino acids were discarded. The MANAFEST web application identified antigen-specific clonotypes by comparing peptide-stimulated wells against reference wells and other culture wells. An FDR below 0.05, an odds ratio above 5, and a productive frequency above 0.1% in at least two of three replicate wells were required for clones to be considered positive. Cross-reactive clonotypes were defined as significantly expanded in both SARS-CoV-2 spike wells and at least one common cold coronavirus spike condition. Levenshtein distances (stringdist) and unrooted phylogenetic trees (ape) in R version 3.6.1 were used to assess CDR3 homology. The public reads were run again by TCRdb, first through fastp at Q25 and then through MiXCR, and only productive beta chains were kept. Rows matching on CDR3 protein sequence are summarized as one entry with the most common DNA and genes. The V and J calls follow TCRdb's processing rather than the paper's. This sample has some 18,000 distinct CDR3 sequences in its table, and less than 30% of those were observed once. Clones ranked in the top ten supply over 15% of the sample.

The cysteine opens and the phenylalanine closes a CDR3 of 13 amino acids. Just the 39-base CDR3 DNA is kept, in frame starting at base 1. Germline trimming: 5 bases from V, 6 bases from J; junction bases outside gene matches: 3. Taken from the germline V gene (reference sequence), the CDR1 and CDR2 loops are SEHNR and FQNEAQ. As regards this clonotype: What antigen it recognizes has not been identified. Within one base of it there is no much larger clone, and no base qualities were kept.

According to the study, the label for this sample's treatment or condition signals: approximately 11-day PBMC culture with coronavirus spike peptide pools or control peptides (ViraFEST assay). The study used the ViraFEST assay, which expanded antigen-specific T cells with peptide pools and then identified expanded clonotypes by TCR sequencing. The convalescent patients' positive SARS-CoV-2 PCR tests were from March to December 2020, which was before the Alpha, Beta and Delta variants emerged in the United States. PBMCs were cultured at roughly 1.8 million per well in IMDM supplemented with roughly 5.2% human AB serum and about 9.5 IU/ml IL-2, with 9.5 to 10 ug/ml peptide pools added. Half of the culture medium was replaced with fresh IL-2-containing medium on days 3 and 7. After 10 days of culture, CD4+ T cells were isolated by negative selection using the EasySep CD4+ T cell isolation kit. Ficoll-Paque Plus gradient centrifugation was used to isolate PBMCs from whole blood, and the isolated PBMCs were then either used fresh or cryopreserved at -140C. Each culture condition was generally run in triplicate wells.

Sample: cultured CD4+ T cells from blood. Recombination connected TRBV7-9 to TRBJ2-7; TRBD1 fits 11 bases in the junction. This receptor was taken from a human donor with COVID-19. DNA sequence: TGTGCCAGCAGCCTTGGGACAGGGGGCGAGCAGTACTTC. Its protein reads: CASSLGTGGEQYF.